This T cell receptor (beta chain) was observed in a study of cytomegalovirus exposure and HLA in healthy donors. Turning to this clone: Its antigen is not identified.

V lost 4 bases and J lost 9, with 13 bases in between. Germline V lookup: CDR1 SNHLY, CDR2 FYNNEI. CDR3 length equals 14 residues. General study points: The later analysis indicated that the majority of CMV-associated TCR beta chains appeared HLA-restricted. In a later analysis, a missense DCLRE1C variant was linked to TCR beta V- and J-gene trimming.

60 Vbeta and 13 Jbeta primers were used in PCR. Generated by immunoSEQ multiplex PCR, the TCRdb table keeps only in-frame clones and is missing some. The repertoire holds 150,000 to 200,000 clones, with roughly four fifths as singletons. V gene TRBV2 combines with J gene TRBJ1-6; maybe TRBD1 (5 bases). This TCR came from a man between 45 and 60 years old in good health and CMV-seropositive. Sequencing input: PBMCs. CDR3 amino acids: CASSAPGGVSPLHF. The CDR3 DNA follows: TGTGCCAGCAGTGCTCCCGGGGGAGTTTCACCCCTCCACTTT.